One and the same sample provided the 30 T cell receptor beta chains below, sequenced in a study of blood T cell repertoires in COVID-19. Profiled with immunoSEQ multiplex PCR; TCRdb holds only in-frame clones, not every one. Among roughly 150,000 clones, approximately 83% were seen once, and the ten largest hold around 5%. Sequenced input: PBMCs or T cells enriched from blood (not recorded which). The receptor set was obtained from an older man who had been exposed to COVID-19.

The chain uses TRBV6-5 and TRBJ1-1, with TRBD1 as a possible D gene (5 bases). The CDR3 extends over 14 amino acids. Germline V CDR1 and CDR2: MNHEY, SVGAGI. Trimming pared 5 bases from V and 1 base from J, leaving 11 bases between. CDR3 sequence reads: CASSPSGKNTEAFF. The CDR3 DNA is TGTGCCAGCAGTCCTTCAGGGAAGAACACTGAAGCTTTCTTT.

The chain joins TRBV5-6 to TRBJ1-2, with D uncertain. This CDR3 contains 11 residues. Trimming stripped 3 bases from V and 7 bases from J, with 7 bases between. CDR1 and CDR2 from the germline V gene are SGHDT and YYEEEE. The CDR3 is CASSSSFGYTF. CDR3 coding DNA: TGTGCCAGCAGCTCCTCCTTTGGCTACACCTTC.

The chain links TRBV5-6 to TRBJ1-4; D possibly corresponds to TRBD1 (5 bases). Looked up from germline, CDR1 is SGHDT and CDR2 is YYEEEE. V dropped 3 bases and J dropped 6 bases, with 12 bases sitting between them. The CDR3 is 14 amino acids. This CDR3 reads CASSSGLAHEKLFF. The CDR3 region has the DNA TGTGCCAGCAGCTCGGGACTGGCTCATGAAAAACTGTTTTTT.

The rearrangement joins TRBV5-1 to TRBJ2-3, with a possible D match to TRBD2 (7 bases). Germline loops: CDR1 SGHRS, CDR2 YFSETQ. Trimming removed 0 bases from V and 0 bases from J, with 17 bases in between. The CDR3 is made up of 18 amino acids. The CDR3 region is CASSLGRSGGPSTDTQYF. Here the CDR3 DNA reads TGCGCCAGCAGCTTGGGCCGATCCGGGGGGCCTAGCACAGATACGCAGTATTTT.

This clone was found a few times. The rearrangement joins TRBV19 to TRBJ1-1; 7 bases map to TRBD1. The CDR3 covers 15 residues. The V gene end was trimmed by 2 bases and the J gene end by 1 base; junction bases not matched to a gene: 4. CDR1 is LNHDA, CDR2 SQIVND, per germline (reference sequence). The CDR3 sequence: CASSITGTANTEAFF. In DNA form, the CDR3 reads TGTGCCAGTAGTATAACTGGGACAGCGAACACTGAAGCTTTCTTT.

The chain recombines TRBV6-4 with TRBJ1-2; a weak D match, TRBD1 (5 bases). The CDR3 spans 15 residues. Germline lookup yields CDR1 MRHNA and CDR2 SNTAGT. V was cut by 1 base and J by 5 bases, with 14 bases left in between. CDR3 sequence reads: CASSDFPGQTYGYTF. The CDR3 DNA sequence: TGTGCCAGCAGTGACTTCCCCGGACAAACTTATGGCTACACCTTC.

This clone has a single count. The V and J genes are TRBV5-1 and TRBJ2-1; D is possibly TRBD2 (5 bases). CDR3 length equals 18 residues. With 0 bases removed from V and 0 bases from J, the gap between germline ends came to 16 bases. Germline V gene data show CDR1 as SGHRS and CDR2 as YFSETQ. The chain's CDR3 is CASSLGSGRVRSYNEQFF. Written as DNA, the CDR3 is TGCGCCAGCAGCTTGGGGTCCGGGCGGGTTCGCTCCTACAATGAGCAGTTCTTC.

This clone appeared a single time. The chain is built from TRBV5-1 and TRBJ2-3, with D tentatively TRBD2 (7 bases). V lost 4 bases to trimming and J lost 4 bases, with 16 bases between them. Germline loops: CDR1 SGHRS, CDR2 YFSETQ. This CDR3 spans 15 amino acids. The CDR3 DNA follows: TGCGCCAGCAGCGTGTGGGGGCTAGCGGCAGATACGCAGTATTTT. Protein: CASSVWGLAADTQYF.

J is TRBJ2-7 and V is TRBV28, with 7 bases fitting TRBD1. Trimming cost V 6 bases and J 2 bases; bases outside gene matches: 7. The germline CDR1 and CDR2 sequences are MDHEN and SYDVKM. The CDR3 is made up of 14 amino acids. The CDR3 DNA reads TGTGCCAGCAGACCGACAGGGACGCCCTACGAGCAGTACTTC. As protein: CASRPTGTPYEQYF.

This chain connects TRBV3-1 (or the pseudogene TRBV3-2) to TRBJ2-7; 8 bases are shared with TRBD2. This CDR3 spans 15 amino acids. The J segment lost 2 bases and the V segment lost 1 base, leaving 4 bases of the junction unmatched. The germline gives CDR1 LGHDT, CDR2 YNNKEL (reference sequence). CDR3 loop: CASSQATGGAYEQYF. CDR3 coding DNA: TGTGCCAGCAGCCAAGCAACGGGGGGGGCCTACGAGCAGTACTTC.

The chain combines TRBV4-3 with TRBJ1-1; tentative D call: TRBD1 (5 bases). The CDR3 spans 17 residues. CDR1 and CDR2 from the germline V gene are LGHNA and YSLEER. Trimming cost V 2 bases and J 0 bases, with 16 bases left between them. The CDR3 DNA follows: TGCGCCAGCAGCCAATATTCAGGGTCCCTGATGAACACTGAAGCTTTCTTT. It translates to CASSQYSGSLMNTEAFF.

This chain joins TRBV4-3 and TRBJ2-1, with TRBD2 as a possible D gene (7 bases). The germline V and J ends were trimmed by 2 bases and 6 bases, with 14 bases remaining between them. CDR1 and CDR2 (germline): LGHNA, YSLEER. This CDR3 is built from 15 residues. The CDR3 bases are TGCGCCAGCAGCCAACTGGGGGGGCCCATCAATGAGCAGTTCTTC. Its translation: CASSQLGGPINEQFF.

This clone appeared a few times. J is TRBJ2-7 and V is TRBV6-2 or TRBV6-3, with D possibly being TRBD2 (5 bases). The CDR3 is made up of 16 amino acids. The germline gives CDR1 MNHEY, CDR2 SVGEGT. Trimming removed 2 bases at V and 0 bases at J, with 14 bases between. CDR3 protein: CASSYELGLYSYEQYF. In DNA, the CDR3 is TGTGCCAGCAGTTACGAACTAGGGTTGTACTCCTACGAGCAGTACTTC.

The CDR3 is CASSHGQRNTGELFF. CDR3 nucleotide sequence: TGTGCCAGCAGCCACGGACAGAGGAACACCGGGGAGCTGTTTTTT. The rearrangement links TRBV3-1 (or the pseudogene TRBV3-2) to TRBJ2-2, with D possibly TRBD1 on 6 matching bases. This CDR3 comprises 15 residues. The V end was cut by 3 bases, the J end by 1 base, with 9 bases between. Germline CDR1 reads LGHDT; CDR2 reads YNNKEL (reference sequence).

The chain has TRBV4-1 and TRBJ1-4; perhaps TRBD1 as D (5 bases). Trimming shortened V by 2 bases and J by 4 bases, and 14 bases separated the two germline ends. CDR1 is MGHRA, CDR2 YSYEKL, per germline. CDR3 length: 16 residues. CDR3 DNA sequence: TGCGCCAGCAGCCAAAGGGGCGGGGGAATTAATGAAAAACTGTTTTTT. This gives the protein CASSQRGGGINEKLFF.

The chain carries TRBV19 and TRBJ1-5, with a possible D match to TRBD1 (5 bases). This CDR3 is 17 amino acids long. V was cut by 9 bases and J by 4 bases, with 25 bases left in between. Germline assignment: CDR1 LNHDA and CDR2 SQIVND (reference sequence). The CDR3 region is CASGKLAGPRANQPQHF. The DNA for the CDR3 is TGTGCCAGCGGGAAACTGGCGGGGCCCCGAGCAAATCAGCCCCAGCATTTT.

This clone was seen only a few times. The V and J genes are TRBV7-9 and TRBJ1-2; 7 bases fit TRBD1. CDR1 SEHNR and CDR2 FQNEAQ come from the germline V gene (reference sequence). Trimming removed 1 base from V and 4 bases from J; junction bases left unmatched: 3. This CDR3 has 14 residues. The DNA for the CDR3 is TGTGCCAGCAGCTTAGAAGCAGGGGGCTATGGCTACACCTTC. This encodes CASSLEAGGYGYTF.

This clone was recorded a few times. J is TRBJ2-5 and V is TRBV11-3; TRBD1 matches at 8 bases. Germline values: CDR1 SGHNT, CDR2 YENEEA. The CDR3 has 13 residues. V gave up 8 bases and J gave up 5 bases; unmatched junction bases: 7. The CDR3 region has the DNA TGTGCCAGCGGTGTGACAGGGGTGGAGACCCAGTACTTC. Encoded protein: CASGVTGVETQYF.

This chain uses TRBV18 with TRBJ1-2, with 7 bases that match TRBD1. The CDR3 covers 15 residues. Unmatched junction bases numbered 10, after V lost 8 bases and J lost 1 base. The germline CDR1 and CDR2 sequences are KGHSH and LQKENI. In DNA form, the CDR3 reads TGTGCCAGCCAACTCTCAGGGGGACTTAACTATGGCTACACCTTC. Residues: CASQLSGGLNYGYTF.

The CDR3 nucleotides are TGTGCCAGTTCTGGACAGCAGAGCTCCTATAATTCACCCCTCCACTTT. Translating gives CASSGQQSSYNSPLHF. This sequence joins TRBV19 and TRBJ1-6; possible D gene TRBD1, 6 bases. CDR1 and CDR2 (germline): LNHDA, SQIVND (reference sequence). The CDR3 has 16 residues. Between the trimmed V and J ends, which lost 8 bases and 0 bases, there was a span of 14 bases.

This chain joins TRBV9 and TRBJ2-2, with D maybe TRBD2 (6 bases). Germline-derived CDR1 and CDR2 are SGDLS and YYNGEE. This CDR3 spans 16 amino acids. V was trimmed by 1 base and J by 1 base, leaving 11 bases between them. CDR3 bases: TGTGCCAGCAGCGTAATGGGCGGGGAGAACACCGGGGAGCTGTTTTTT. Translating it yields CASSVMGGENTGELFF.

The V and J genes are TRBV12-3 or TRBV12-4 and TRBJ1-4; D unclear. The CDR3 runs 10 residues. V lost 11 bases and J lost 8, with 9 bases in between. CDR3 nucleotides: TGTGCCGTTTTTAAAGAAAAACTGTTTTTT. This encodes CAVFKEKLFF.

This chain joins TRBV10-3 and TRBJ2-5; TRBD2 matches at 9 bases. The trim removed 6 bases at V and 3 bases at J, leaving 2 bases unmatched. Per germline, CDR1 ENHRY and CDR2 SYGVKD. The CDR3 runs 13 residues. CDR3 amino acids: CAISVAGEETQYF. Here the CDR3 DNA reads TGTGCCATCAGCGTAGCGGGAGAAGAGACCCAGTACTTC.

This chain uses TRBV19 with TRBJ1-5; 7 bases are a match to TRBD1. Germline-derived CDR1 and CDR2 are LNHDA and SQIVND (reference sequence). The CDR3 spans 13 residues. Trimming at V came to 7 bases and at J to 7 bases, leaving 7 bases not matched to a gene. The CDR3, as DNA: TGTGCCAGTAACAGGGGCCAGGGACAGCCCCAGCATTTT. This gives the protein CASNRGQGQPQHF. Full variable domain (outside the CDR3, taken from reference TRBV19 and TRBJ1-5): DGGITQSPKYLFRKEGQNVTLSCEQNLNHDAMYWYRQDPGQGLRLIYYSQIVNDFQKGDIAEGYSVSREKKESFPLTVTSAQKNPTAFYLCASNRGQGQPQHFGDGTRLSIL.

J is TRBJ1-2 and V is TRBV6-2 or TRBV6-3; D not resolved. In germline, CDR1 is MNHEY, CDR2 SVGEGT. This CDR3 is built from 14 residues. The V gene lost 6 bases and the J gene lost 0 bases, with 11 bases spanning the gap. CDR3 protein: CASSPEGANYGYTF. CDR3 sequence (DNA): TGTGCCAGCAGCCCCGAGGGAGCTAACTATGGCTACACCTTC.

V and J are TRBV2 and TRBJ1-2; possibly TRBD1 for D (5 bases). Germline lookup yields CDR1 SNHLY and CDR2 FYNNEI. Trimming left V 7 bases short and J 8 bases short, with 17 bases between. The CDR3 is 13 residues long. CDR3 amino acids: CASTRRDREGYTF. The CDR3 DNA reads TGTGCCAGCACTCGAAGGGACCGGGAGGGCTACACCTTC.

The chain is built from TRBV27 and TRBJ2-5; D is undetermined. Germline CDR1 is MNHEY and CDR2 is SMNVEV (reference sequence). The CDR3 runs to 14 residues. V lost 6 bases and J 5 bases, leaving 16 bases between the germline ends. CDR3 amino acids: CASRPAGSGETQYF. Written as DNA, the CDR3 is TGTGCCAGCAGACCGGCCGGGTCTGGGGAGACCCAGTACTTC.

This rearrangement joins TRBV2 to TRBJ2-2; possible D gene TRBD1, 5 bases. CDR1 is SNHLY, CDR2 FYNNEI, per germline. Trimming left V 3 bases short and J 2 bases short, with 13 bases between. This CDR3 region has 16 residues. CDR3 DNA: TGTGCCAGCAGTGATCAGGGTGGGTTAAACACCGGGGAGCTGTTTTTT. Protein product: CASSDQGGLNTGELFF.

The rearrangement links TRBV9 to TRBJ1-2; D not resolved. Trimming shortened V by 0 bases and J by 3 bases, and 15 bases separated the two germline ends. Germline V gives CDR1 SGDLS, CDR2 YYNGEE. The CDR3 covers 16 residues. The CDR3 DNA reads as TGTGCCAGCAGCGTAGGAGGTCAGCCACTTGACTATGGCTACACCTTC. This sequence encodes CASSVGGQPLDYGYTF.

This sequence joins TRBV12-3 or TRBV12-4 and TRBJ2-7; 8 bases fit TRBD2. Trimming at V came to 6 bases and at J to 9 bases, leaving 7 bases not matched to a gene. CDR3 length: 12 residues. The CDR3 here is CASRTSEQTQYF. The CDR3 DNA follows: TGTGCCAGCAGGACTAGCGAGCAGACGCAGTACTTC.